Sequencing of this T cell receptor beta chain was carried out in a study of technical replicates of blood from a few donors. The V and J ends lost 1 base and 12 bases respectively, with 19 bases between them. Germline V lookup: CDR1 SGHAT, CDR2 FQNNGV. The CDR3 extends over 15 amino acids. Sequencing was performed with immunoSEQ multiplex PCR; in TCRdb, only in-frame clones are kept and a portion is missing. The table has approximately 81,000 clones, 95% seen once. The sample taken for sequencing was T cells isolated from PBMCs. The sequence derives from a human donor in good health. This rearrangement joins TRBV11-2 to TRBJ2-1, with D maybe TRBD2 (5 bases). The CDR3 nucleotides read TGTGCCAGCAGCTTAGGAGACAAGAGGGTGGCCGGGCAGTTCTTC. Amino acids: CASSLGDKRVAGQFF.